Each of the 8 T cell receptor beta chains below was sequenced from the same sample in a study of T-cell reconstitution after alpha-beta-depleted transplantation in children. Using unique molecular identifiers, the investigators prepared the TCRbeta library. TCRdb independently ran MiXCR on the PCR reads; one entry per CDR3 protein. The data contain hundreds of thousands of distinct CDR3 sequences, roughly a quarter of them singletons. The input for sequencing was PBMCs, mostly from graft donor cells, taken 360 days after TCRalphabeta/CD19-depleted stem cell transplant. These receptors came from a female patient aged 2-15 years who had a stem cell transplant for congenital amegakaryocytic thrombocytopenia, so the T cells may come from the graft donor.

This clonotype came up a few times. The CDR3 nucleotides are TGTGCCTGGAGTGTTCGCTCCGACACCGGGGAGCTGTTTTTT. This gives the protein CAWSVRSDTGELFF. The rearrangement links TRBV30 to TRBJ2-2; D uncertain. Trimming took 0 bases from V and 3 from J, leaving 8 bases between them. Germline-derived CDR1 and CDR2 are GTSNPN and SVGIG (reference sequence). The CDR3 is 14 residues long.

The chain recombines TRBV18 with TRBJ1-2; 9 bases are shared with TRBD1. CDR1 is KGHSH and CDR2 is LQKENI in the germline V gene. The CDR3 runs to 14 residues. V trimming: 2 bases; J trimming: 8 bases; junction bases outside the gene matches: 6. The CDR3 protein is CASSPMGQGGGYTF. In DNA form, the CDR3 reads TGTGCCAGCTCACCAATGGGACAGGGTGGCGGCTACACCTTC.

In this sample, this clonotype turned up a few times. V and J are TRBV5-1 and TRBJ2-7, with TRBD2 identical over 7 bases. The V segment lost 4 bases and the J segment 6 bases; nucleotides outside the gene matches: 7. Germline V gene data show CDR1 as SGHRS and CDR2 as YFSETQ. The CDR3 consists of 13 residues. The CDR3 region has the DNA TGCGCCAGCAGCCCACCAACTAGCGCCGAGCAGTACTTC. Amino acids: CASSPPTSAEQYF.

V is TRBV29-1 and J is TRBJ1-3; the D gene is possibly TRBD1 (5 bases). The V gene lost 3 bases and the J gene lost 1 base, with 10 bases spanning the gap. This CDR3 comprises 14 residues. Germline CDR1 and CDR2: SQVTM and ANQGSEA. CDR3 sequence: CSVEQGESGNTIYF. CDR3 coding DNA: TGCAGCGTTGAGCAGGGAGAGTCTGGAAACACCATATATTTT.

This clonotype has a count of ten or more. The chain carries TRBV4-2 and TRBJ2-7; D ambiguous. Germline V gives CDR1 LGHNA, CDR2 YNFKEQ. The V gene lost 0 bases and the J gene lost 4 bases, with 4 bases spanning the gap. The CDR3 length is 12 residues. CDR3 nucleotides: TGTGCCAGCAGCCAAGATCGATACGAGCAGTACTTC. Encoded protein: CASSQDRYEQYF.

This clonotype came up many times. V gene TRBV12-3 or TRBV12-4 combines with J gene TRBJ2-7, with D possibly called TRBD1 or TRBD2 (5 bases each). Trimming cost V 8 bases and J 2 bases, with 10 bases left between them. This CDR3 has 12 residues. DNA of the CDR3: TGTGCCAGCCGGGGCGGACCCTACGAGCAGTACTTC. As protein: CASRGGPYEQYF.

This chain uses TRBV7-9 with TRBJ2-7; D gene unclear. V lost 5 bases and J 4 bases, leaving 18 bases between the germline ends. The CDR3 runs 15 residues. The germline CDR1 and CDR2 sequences are SEHNR and FQNEAQ (reference sequence). The CDR3 here is CASSPPYSANYEQYF. For the CDR3, the DNA is TGTGCCAGCAGCCCGCCCTACAGTGCGAATTACGAGCAGTACTTC.

The chain employs TRBV5-4 and TRBJ2-7; D possibly corresponds to TRBD2 (6 bases). The CDR3 extends over 14 amino acids. Trimming took off 4 bases at V and 3 bases at J, with 14 bases between the two ends. The V gene's germline CDR1 is SGHNT and CDR2 YYREEE (reference sequence). The CDR3 DNA follows: TGTGCCAGCAGCCGTGAAGCGGGTGTCTACGAGCAGTACTTC. Protein: CASSREAGVYEQYF. The full variable domain, completed using reference TRBV5-4 and TRBJ2-7, is ETGVTQSPTHLIKTRGQQVTLRCSSQSGHNTVSWYQQALGQGPQFIFQYYREEENGRGNFPPRFSGLQFPNYSSELNVNALELDDSALYLCASSREAGVYEQYFGPGTRLTVT.